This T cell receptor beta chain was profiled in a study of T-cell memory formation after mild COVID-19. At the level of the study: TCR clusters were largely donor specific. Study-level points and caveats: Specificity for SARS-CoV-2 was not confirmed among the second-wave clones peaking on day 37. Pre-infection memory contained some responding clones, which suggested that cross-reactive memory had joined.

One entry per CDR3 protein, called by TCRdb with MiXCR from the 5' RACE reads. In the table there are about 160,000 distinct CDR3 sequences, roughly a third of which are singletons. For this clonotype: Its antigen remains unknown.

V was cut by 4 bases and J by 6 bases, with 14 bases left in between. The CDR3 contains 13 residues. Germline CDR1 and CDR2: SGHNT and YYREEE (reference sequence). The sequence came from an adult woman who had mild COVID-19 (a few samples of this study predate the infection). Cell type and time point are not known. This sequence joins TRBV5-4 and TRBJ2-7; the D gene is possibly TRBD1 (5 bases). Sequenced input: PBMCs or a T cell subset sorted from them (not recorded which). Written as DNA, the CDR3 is TGTGCCAGCAGCATGCAGCTAGGGGCCGAGCAGTACTTC. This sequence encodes CASSMQLGAEQYF. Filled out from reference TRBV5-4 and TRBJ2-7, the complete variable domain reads ETGVTQSPTHLIKTRGQQVTLRCSSQSGHNTVSWYQQALGQGPQFIFQYYREEENGRGNFPPRFSGLQFPNYSSELNVNALELDDSALYLCASSMQLGAEQYFGPGTRLTVT.